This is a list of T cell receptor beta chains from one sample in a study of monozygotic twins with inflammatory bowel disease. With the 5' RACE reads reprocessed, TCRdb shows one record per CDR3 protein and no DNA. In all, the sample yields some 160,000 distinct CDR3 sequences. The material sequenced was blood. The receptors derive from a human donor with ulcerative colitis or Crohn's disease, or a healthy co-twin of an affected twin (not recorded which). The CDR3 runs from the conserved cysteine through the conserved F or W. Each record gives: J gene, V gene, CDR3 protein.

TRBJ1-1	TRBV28	CASSLGLTPMNTEAFF
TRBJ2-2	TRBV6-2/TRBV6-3	CASSSSGRASLGELFF
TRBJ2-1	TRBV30	CAWRNVSPTRGNEQFF
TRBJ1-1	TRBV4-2	CASSQDSGDTEAFF
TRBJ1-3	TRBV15	CATSRDLPGSGNTIYF
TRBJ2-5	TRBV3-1	CASSRGLAGIQETQYF
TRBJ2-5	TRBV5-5	CASSTLYQETQYF
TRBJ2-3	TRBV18	CASSPVRNADTQYF
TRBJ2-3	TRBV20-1	CSARGGLAGPTDTQYF
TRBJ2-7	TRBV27	CASSFDRASEQYF
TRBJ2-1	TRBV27	CASSSLGTFYNEQFF
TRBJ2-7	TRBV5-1	CASSFGTGDYEQYF
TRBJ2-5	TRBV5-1	CASSSTTGGLKETQYF
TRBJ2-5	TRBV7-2	CASRVRGPGETQYF
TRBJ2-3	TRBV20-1	CSANPGSVRNTDTQYF
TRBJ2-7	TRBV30	CAWTRQGGAYEQYF
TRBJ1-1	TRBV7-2	CASEGLTIEAFF
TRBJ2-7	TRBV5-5	CASSLKGTYEQYF
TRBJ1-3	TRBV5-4	CASSSGFPRGNTIYF
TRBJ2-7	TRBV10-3	CAISELAGYEQYF
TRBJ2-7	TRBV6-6	CASSYAKNYEQYF
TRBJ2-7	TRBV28	CASSPPGSLYEQYF
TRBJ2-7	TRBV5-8	CASSQRTGNEQYF
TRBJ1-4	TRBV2	CASQQGNNEKLFF
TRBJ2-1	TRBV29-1	CSVSGLAGLNEQFF
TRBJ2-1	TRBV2	CAGGQIRDNEQFF
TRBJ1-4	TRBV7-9	CASSRGTGTANEKLFF
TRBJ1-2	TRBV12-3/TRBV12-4	CASSSEKAYYGYTF
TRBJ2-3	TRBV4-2	CASSQGTSGTLYTDTQYF
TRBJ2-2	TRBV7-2	CASSSMTANTGELFF
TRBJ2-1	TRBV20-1	CSPPGTSGYNEQFF
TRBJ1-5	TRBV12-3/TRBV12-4	CASSLRDGLNQPQHF
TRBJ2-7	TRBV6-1	CASRRTGGPFYEQYF
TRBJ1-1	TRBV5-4	CASSLVGGQYTEAFF
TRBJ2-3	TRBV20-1	CSAMIRPITKTGYGSTDTQYF
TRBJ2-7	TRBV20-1	CSKKGLAGGRYEQYF
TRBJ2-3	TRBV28	CASSLSGTTDTQYF